The 9 T cell receptor beta chains in this list originate from one sample, sequenced in a study of cytomegalovirus exposure and HLA in healthy donors. Assay: immunoSEQ multiplex PCR; the TCRdb copy retains only in-frame clones and omits some. In the table there are around 300,000 clones, 70% to 90% of which are singletons. Sequenced: PBMCs. These receptor sequences come from a woman in her late teens or twenties in good health and CMV-seronegative.

This sequence joins TRBV27 and TRBJ1-2; D not resolved. CDR1 and CDR2 (germline): MNHEY, SMNVEV (reference sequence). There are 14 residues in the CDR3. Trimming took off 3 bases at V and 1 base at J, with 9 bases between the two ends. In DNA, the CDR3 is TGTGCCAGCAGTTTTTTTCCGGTTAACTATGGCTACACCTTC. As protein: CASSFFPVNYGYTF.

This chain uses TRBV5-1 with TRBJ2-1; no reliable D call. This CDR3 comprises 14 residues. V lost 0 bases to trimming and J lost 1 base, with 5 bases between them. CDR1 and CDR2 from the germline V gene are SGHRS and YFSETQ. The CDR3 DNA reads as TGCGCCAGCAGCTTGGGGCCTTCCTACAATGAGCAGTTCTTC. Amino acids: CASSLGPSYNEQFF. Variable domain in full (rest from reference TRBV5-1 and TRBJ2-1): KAGVTQTPRYLIKTRGQQVTLSCSPISGHRSVSWYQQTPGQGLQFLFEYFSETQRNKGNFPGRFSGRQFSNSRSEMNVSTLELGDSALYLCASSLGPSYNEQFFGPGTRLTVL.

The chain is built from TRBV9 and TRBJ2-3, with 10 bases aligning to TRBD2. Germline V gene data show CDR1 as SGDLS and CDR2 as YYNGEE. V lost 4 bases and J lost 2; bases outside the gene matches: 10. CDR3 length equals 17 residues. This chain's CDR3 is CASSPGASGGNTDTQYF. CDR3 coding DNA: TGTGCCAGCAGCCCAGGGGCTAGCGGGGGTAACACAGATACGCAGTATTTT.

The chain joins TRBV7-8 to TRBJ1-1; D unclear. The germline V gene encodes CDR1 SGHVS and CDR2 FQNEAQ. Between the trimmed V and J ends, which lost 2 bases and 2 bases, there was a span of 6 bases. This CDR3 spans 13 amino acids. The CDR3 nucleotides read TGTGCCAGCAGCTTACAGGTAAACACTGAAGCTTTCTTT. Encoded protein: CASSLQVNTEAFF.

This rearrangement joins TRBV6-6 to TRBJ2-1; 7 nucleotides agree with TRBD2. The CDR3 spans 14 residues. Germline V gene sequence: CDR1 MNHNY, CDR2 SVGAGI (reference sequence). Trimming at V came to 11 bases and at J to 5 bases, leaving 12 bases not matched to a gene. The CDR3 is CAADGGSWDNEQFF. The DNA of the CDR3 is TGTGCCGCCGACGGGGGGAGTTGGGACAATGAGCAGTTCTTC.

The chain is built from TRBV28 and TRBJ2-1, with 8 bases that match TRBD1. Germline V lookup: CDR1 MDHEN, CDR2 SYDVKM. V trimming: 6 bases; J trimming: 7 bases; junction bases outside the gene matches: 8. There are 14 residues in the CDR3. The DNA of the CDR3 is TGTGCCAGCAGACGACTGACAGGGGTAAATGAGCAGTTCTTC. Amino acids: CASRRLTGVNEQFF.

The genes are TRBV6-4 and TRBJ2-3; 11 bases match TRBD2. CDR1 and CDR2 from the germline V gene are MRHNA and SNTAGT. CDR3 size: 16 residues. V lost 6 bases to trimming and J lost 6 bases; unmatched junction nucleotides: 11. The CDR3 region is CASSPGLSGGADTQYF. The CDR3 DNA reads TGTGCCAGCAGCCCCGGACTTAGCGGGGGGGCGGATACGCAGTATTTT.

This clone was seen a handful of times. This chain uses TRBV25-1 with TRBJ2-7; D gene unclear. Germline assignment: CDR1 MGHDK and CDR2 SYGVNS. CDR3 length: 12 residues. V was clipped by 3 bases and J by 4 bases, with 7 bases between them. In DNA, the CDR3 is TGTGCCAGCAGTGACGGTGAATACGAGCAGTACTTC. It specifies CASSDGEYEQYF.

The chain uses TRBV27 and TRBJ2-1; D remains unclear. The V end was cut by 5 bases, the J end by 0 bases, with 11 bases between. Germline V CDR1 and CDR2: MNHEY, SMNVEV (reference sequence). The CDR3 has 15 residues. CDR3 in amino acids: CASSPRLSSYNEQFF. CDR3 nucleotide sequence: TGTGCCAGCAGTCCCCGGTTGAGCTCCTACAATGAGCAGTTCTTC.